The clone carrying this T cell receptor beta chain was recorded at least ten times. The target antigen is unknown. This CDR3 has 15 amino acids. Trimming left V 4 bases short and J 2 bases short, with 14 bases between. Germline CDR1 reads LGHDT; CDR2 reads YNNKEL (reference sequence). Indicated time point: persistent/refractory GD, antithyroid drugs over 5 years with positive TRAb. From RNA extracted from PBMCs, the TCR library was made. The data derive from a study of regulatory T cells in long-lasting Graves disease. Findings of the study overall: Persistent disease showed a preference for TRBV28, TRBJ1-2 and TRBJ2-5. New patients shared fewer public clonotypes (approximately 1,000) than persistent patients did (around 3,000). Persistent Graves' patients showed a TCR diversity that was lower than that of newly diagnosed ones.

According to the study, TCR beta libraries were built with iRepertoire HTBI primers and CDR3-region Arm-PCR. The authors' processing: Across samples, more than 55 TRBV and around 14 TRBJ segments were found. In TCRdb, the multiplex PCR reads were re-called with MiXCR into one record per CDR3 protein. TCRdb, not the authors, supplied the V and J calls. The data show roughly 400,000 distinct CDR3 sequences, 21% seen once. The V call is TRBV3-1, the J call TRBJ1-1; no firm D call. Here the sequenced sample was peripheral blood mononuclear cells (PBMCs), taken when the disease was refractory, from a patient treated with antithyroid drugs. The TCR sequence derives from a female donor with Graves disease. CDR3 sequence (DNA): TGTGCCAGCAGCCCCACGCCAGGAACCAACACTGAAGCTTTCTTT. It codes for CASSPTPGTNTEAFF.